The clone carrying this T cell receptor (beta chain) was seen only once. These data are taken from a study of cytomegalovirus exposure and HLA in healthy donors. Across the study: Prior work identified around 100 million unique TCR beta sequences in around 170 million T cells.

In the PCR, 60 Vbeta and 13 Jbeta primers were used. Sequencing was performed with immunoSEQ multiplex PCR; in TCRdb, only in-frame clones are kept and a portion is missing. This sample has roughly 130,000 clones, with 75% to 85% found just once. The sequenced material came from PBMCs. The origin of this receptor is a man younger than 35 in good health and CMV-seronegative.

DNA of the CDR3: TGTGCCAGCAGCTTACGGGACAGAGATACGCAGTATTTT. This encodes CASSLRDRDTQYF. The V gene is TRBV7-2, the J gene TRBJ2-3; the match to TRBD1 covers 7 bases. CDR1 and CDR2 from the germline V gene are SGHTA and FQGNSA. This CDR3 region has 13 residues. V was pared by 2 bases and J by 5 bases, with 1 base of the junction left unmatched.